The rows below give T cell receptor beta chains drawn from one sample of a study of cytotoxic CD8 clonotypes in ibrutinib-treated CLL. Method: immunoSEQ multiplex PCR; TCRdb's copy keeps in-frame clones and lacks some. The sample carries approximately 340,000 clones, roughly two thirds recorded once. The specimen comprised PBMCs, sampled after 36 months of ibrutinib treatment. All receptors derive from a human donor with chronic lymphocytic leukemia. CDR3s include the opening cysteine and the closing phenylalanine or tryptophan. D genes are given only for firm matches. Clone size is given for some rows only: seen once, a few or many times, or a class if the clone is expanded.

TRBJ2-7 | - | - | TRBV11-2 | CASSLDWFQEQYF | TGTGCCAGCAGCTTAGATTGGTTCCAGGAGCAGTACTTC
TRBJ2-1 | - | few | TRBV15 | CATSKEGPYNEQFF | TGTGCCACCAGCAAGGAAGGTCCTTACAATGAGCAGTTCTTC
TRBJ2-7 | - | - | TRBV5-6 | CASSLTGTDYEQYF | TGTGCCAGCAGCTTGACAGGGACGGACTACGAGCAGTACTTC
TRBJ2-7 | TRBD2 | - | TRBV5-1 | CASSSSGGAGEQYF | TGCGCCAGCAGCTCTAGCGGGGGGGCTGGGGAGCAGTACTTC
TRBJ1-2 | - | - | TRBV4-1 | CASREGYGYTF | TGCGCCAGTCGGGAGGGATATGGCTACACCTTC
TRBJ2-3 | - | - | TRBV2 | CATRGVSEADTQYF | TGTGCCACGCGAGGGGTTTCGGAGGCAGATACGCAGTATTTT
TRBJ2-1 | - | once | TRBV7-2 | CASSHPAVSNEQFF | TGTGCCAGCAGCCACCCCGCAGTATCCAATGAGCAGTTCTTC
TRBJ2-7 | TRBD1 | - | TRBV11-2 | CASSWAGGSYEQYF | TGTGCCAGCAGCTGGGCAGGGGGCTCCTACGAGCAGTACTTC
TRBJ1-1 | - | once | TRBV7-2 | CASSLAHGGSYTEAFF | TGTGCCAGCAGCTTAGCGCACGGGGGTTCGTACACTGAAGCTTTCTTT
TRBJ2-1 | - | - | TRBV29-1 | CSVVLGRGQFF | TGCAGCGTTGTGCTCGGCAGGGGCCAGTTCTTC
TRBJ1-2 | - | once | TRBV19 | CASSMGGYWHVYGYTF | TGTGCCAGTAGTATGGGGGGGTATTGGCATGTATATGGCTACACCTTC
TRBJ1-2 | - | few | TRBV29-1 | CSVEDWRPSGVYGYTF | TGCAGCGTTGAAGATTGGCGCCCGTCAGGTGTCTATGGCTACACCTTC
TRBJ2-5 | - | few | TRBV14 | CASSPTRETQYF | TGTGCCAGCAGCCCTACTAGGGAGACCCAGTACTTC
TRBJ2-5 | - | - | TRBV10-2 | CASSDHLGRETQYF | TGCGCCAGCAGTGATCATTTGGGGCGAGAGACCCAGTACTTC
TRBJ2-5 | - | - | TRBV9 | CASSVDFWGKETQYF | TGTGCCAGCAGCGTAGACTTTTGGGGGAAGGAGACCCAGTACTTC
TRBJ2-1 | - | - | TRBV19 | CASRAYNEQFF | TGTGCCAGTAGGGCTTACAATGAGCAGTTCTTC
TRBJ1-3 | - | - | TRBV4-1 | CASSQGGTSGNTIYF | TGCGCCAGCAGCCAAGGGGGGACCTCTGGAAACACCATATATTTT
TRBJ2-3 | - | - | TRBV5-1 | CASSLEDSADTQYF | TGCGCCAGCAGCTTGGAGGATAGTGCAGATACGCAGTATTTT
TRBJ2-4 | - | - | TRBV18 | CASSPEDQYF | TGTGCCAGCTCACCGGAGGATCAGTACTTC
TRBJ1-5 | TRBD1 | many | TRBV10-1 | CASSESQGDRGHQPQHF | TGCGCCAGCAGTGAGTCTCAAGGGGACAGGGGCCATCAGCCCCAGCATTTT
TRBJ1-5 | - | - | TRBV29-1 | CSVKGGKDQPQHF | TGCAGCGTTAAGGGAGGGAAGGACCAGCCCCAGCATTTT
TRBJ1-2 | TRBD1 | - | TRBV7-9 | CASSFGQGDYGYTF | TGTGCCAGCAGCTTCGGACAGGGCGACTATGGCTACACCTTC
TRBJ2-1 | - | - | TRBV5-1 | CASSLPRGSYNEQFF | TGCGCCAGCAGCTTGCCCAGGGGCTCCTACAATGAGCAGTTCTTC
TRBJ2-7 | - | - | TRBV28 | CASSLSPPDAAYEQYF | TGTGCCAGCAGTTTATCGCCTCCGGACGCCGCCTACGAGCAGTACTTC
TRBJ1-1 | - | once | TRBV6-5 | CASSTSWAGEAFF | TGTGCCAGCAGTACCTCCTGGGCCGGTGAAGCTTTCTTT
TRBJ1-1 | - | - | TRBV5-1 | CASSPSGLNTEAFF | TGCGCCAGCAGCCCATCGGGGTTGAACACTGAAGCTTTCTTT
TRBJ2-7 | TRBD1 | once | TRBV11-2 | CASSQQGTGGNEQYF | TGTGCCAGCAGCCAACAGGGGACAGGGGGCAACGAGCAGTACTTC
TRBJ1-1 | - | - | TRBV7-3 | CASSSSGGLNTEAFF | TGTGCCAGCAGCTCGTCGGGCGGATTGAACACTGAAGCTTTCTTT
TRBJ2-4 | TRBD2 | - | TRBV5-4 | CASSLGTSGEAKNIQYF | TGTGCCAGCAGCTTGGGGACTAGCGGGGAAGCCAAAAACATTCAGTACTTC
TRBJ1-3 | - | - | TRBV5-1 | CASSLRGYSGNTIYF | TGCGCCAGCAGCTTGCGGGGCTACTCTGGAAACACCATATATTTT
TRBJ2-3 | - | - | TRBV14 | CASSQRQLTDTQYF | TGTGCCAGCAGCCAGAGGCAGCTCACAGATACGCAGTATTTT
TRBJ2-7 | TRBD2 | - | TRBV7-2 | CASSSDGLAYEQYF | TGTGCCAGCAGCTCCGATGGACTAGCCTACGAGCAGTACTTC
TRBJ2-1 | - | - | TRBV27 | CASSTASYNEQFF | TGTGCCAGCAGTACGGCTTCCTACAATGAGCAGTTCTTC
TRBJ1-1 | - | - | TRBV2 | CASPRNPLNTEAFF | TGTGCCAGCCCAAGGAATCCTCTGAACACTGAAGCTTTCTTT
TRBJ1-5 | - | - | TRBV9 | CASSVDGRSNQPQHF | TGTGCCAGCAGCGTGGACGGTAGGAGCAATCAGCCCCAGCATTTT
TRBJ2-1 | - | - | TRBV4-1 | CASSQQGEDEQFF | TGCGCCAGCAGCCAACAGGGGGAGGATGAGCAGTTCTTC
TRBJ2-7 | - | - | TRBV29-1 | CSVENPQGQQPYEQYF | TGCAGCGTTGAGAACCCTCAGGGCCAACAGCCTTACGAGCAGTACTTC
TRBJ2-5 | - | - | TRBV5-1 | CASSPDSLETQYF | TGCGCCAGCAGCCCTGACAGTCTGGAGACCCAGTACTTC
TRBJ2-2 | - | - | TRBV5-1 | CASRDGARLTGELFF | TGCGCCAGCAGGGACGGCGCTCGGCTCACCGGGGAGCTGTTTTTT
TRBJ2-3 | TRBD2 | - | TRBV28 | CASSSFSGIERGQIDTQYF | TGTGCCAGCAGTTCCTTTAGCGGGATCGAGAGGGGTCAGATCGATACGCAGTATTTT
TRBJ1-1 | - | few | TRBV27 | CASSGGGYEAFF | TGTGCCAGCAGCGGAGGGGGGTATGAAGCTTTCTTT
TRBJ2-1 | - | - | TRBV4-1 | CASSQGLNNEQFF | TGCGCCAGCAGCCAAGGGTTAAACAATGAGCAGTTCTTC
TRBJ2-7 | - | - | TRBV2 | CASRESYEQYF | TGTGCCAGCAGGGAGTCCTACGAGCAGTACTTC
TRBJ2-6 | TRBD1 | - | TRBV4-1 | CASSQDLGDRGRFISGANVLTF | TGCGCCAGCAGCCAAGATCTTGGGGACAGGGGGCGATTTATCTCTGGGGCCAACGTCCTGACTTTC
TRBJ2-5 | - | - | TRBV5-6 | CASSLANRYQETQYF | TGTGCCAGCAGCTTGGCCAATAGGTACCAAGAGACCCAGTACTTC
TRBJ2-3 | TRBD2 | - | TRBV4-1 | CASSHHGTSGGSTDTQYF | TGCGCCAGCAGCCATCACGGGACTAGCGGGGGTAGCACAGATACGCAGTATTTT
TRBJ1-2 | TRBD1 | - | TRBV19 | CASSRDRAVVYGYTF | TGTGCCAGTAGTCGAGACAGGGCGGTAGTCTATGGCTACACCTTC
TRBJ2-1 | - | few | TRBV6-1 | CASRNGTRYNEQFF | TGTGCCAGCAGGAATGGGACACGCTACAATGAGCAGTTCTTC
TRBJ2-7 | - | few | TRBV18 | CASSPRGQGNEQYF | TGTGCCAGCTCACCTCGGGGGCAGGGGAACGAGCAGTACTTC
TRBJ2-2 | - | - | TRBV9 | CASSVGIGAGELFF | TGTGCCAGCAGCGTAGGTATTGGGGCCGGGGAGCTGTTTTTT
TRBJ2-7 | - | - | TRBV5-6 | CASSLGAYEQYF | TGTGCCAGCAGCTTGGGCGCCTACGAGCAGTACTTC
TRBJ1-6 | - | - | TRBV6-5 | CASRYRASLSPLHF | TGTGCCAGCAGGTACCGGGCCTCACTTTCACCCCTCCACTTT